Listed here are 5 T cell receptor beta chains from one sample, sequenced in a study of T cells in women clearing cervical HPV infection. Repertoires were generated with immunoSEQ multiplex PCR, while TCRdb's copy carries only in-frame clones and drops some. This sample contains 30,000 or so clones. What was sequenced was blood buffy coat. The receptor source for this set is a woman aged 18 to 75 with a cervical HPV16 infection that either progressed to CIN3+ or cleared (not recorded which).

A remark on this clone: The CDR3 goes on 3 residues after the read ends, and that part is filled in from the germline J gene. V is TRBV10-3 and J is TRBJ2-1; TRBD2 aligns across 7 bases. The J segment lost 0 bases and the V segment lost 8 bases, leaving 4 bases of the junction unmatched. This CDR3 has 14 residues. Germline V lookup: CDR1 ENHRY, CDR2 SYGVKD. CDR3 DNA (partial): TGTGCCATCGCCGGGGGGAGCTCCTACAATGAG. Amino acids: CAIAGGSSYNE. The full CDR3 protein is CAIAGGSSYNEQFF.

CDR3 in amino acids: CASSLGTVNSPLHF. CDR3 bases read: TGTGCCAGCAGCTTAGGGACAGTTAATTCACCC. The chain uses TRBV7-3 and TRBJ1-6; TRBD1 matches 7 bases. The read gets to within 3 residues of the CDR3 end, and the germline J gene fills in the rest. Trimming removed 2 bases from V and 6 bases from J; junction bases left unmatched: 1. Looked up from germline, CDR1 is SGHTA and CDR2 is FQGTGA. The CDR3 consists of 14 residues.

A remark on this clone: The read is 3 residues too short to cover the CDR3 end, so that end is filled in from the germline J gene. J is TRBJ2-2 and V is TRBV7-8, with no clear D. The CDR3 length is 14 residues. Trimming stripped 2 bases from V and 1 base from J, with 5 bases between. CDR1 is SGHVS, CDR2 FQNEAQ, per germline. CDR3 amino acids: CASSLYGNTGELFF. Incomplete CDR3 DNA: TGTGCCAGCAGCTTATACGGGAACACCGGGGAG. Filled out from reference TRBV7-8 and TRBJ2-2, the complete variable domain reads GAGVSQSPRYKVAKRGQDVALRCDPISGHVSLFWYQQALGQGPEFLTYFQNEAQLDKSGLPSDRFFAERPEGSVSTLKIQRTQQEDSAVYLCASSLYGNTGELFFGEGSRLTVL.

Turning to this clone: The read falls 3 residues short of the CDR3 end, and the missing part is taken from the germline J gene. The chain has TRBV7-9 and TRBJ1-1, with a possible D match to TRBD1 (6 bases). From germline, CDR1 is SEHNR and CDR2 FQNEAQ (reference sequence). V was pared by 0 bases and J by 2 bases, with 10 bases between. This CDR3 has 15 residues. Here the CDR3 reads CASSLASGGNTEAFF. The CDR3 bases that were read are TGTGCCAGCAGCTTAGCTAGCGGGGGCAACACTGAA. Using reference TRBV7-9 and TRBJ1-1 for the parts outside the CDR3, the full variable domain is DTGVSQNPRHKITKRGQNVTFRCDPISEHNRLYWYRQTLGQGPEFLTYFQNEAQLEKSRLLSDRFSAERPKGSFSTLEIQRTEQGDSAMYLCASSLASGGNTEAFFGQGTRLTVV.

Details on this clone: Read coverage stops 3 residues before the CDR3 terminus; the germline J gene supplies the remainder. The chain carries TRBV29-1 and TRBJ2-1; 7 nucleotides agree with TRBD1. V shed 4 bases and J 5 bases; nucleotides not matched to a gene: 5. Germline-derived CDR1 and CDR2 are SQVTM and ANQGSEA. This CDR3 is 13 amino acids long. The CDR3 loop is CSVGQGLNNEQFF. The CDR3 DNA, read in part, is TGCAGCGTTGGACAGGGCTTGAACAATGAG.